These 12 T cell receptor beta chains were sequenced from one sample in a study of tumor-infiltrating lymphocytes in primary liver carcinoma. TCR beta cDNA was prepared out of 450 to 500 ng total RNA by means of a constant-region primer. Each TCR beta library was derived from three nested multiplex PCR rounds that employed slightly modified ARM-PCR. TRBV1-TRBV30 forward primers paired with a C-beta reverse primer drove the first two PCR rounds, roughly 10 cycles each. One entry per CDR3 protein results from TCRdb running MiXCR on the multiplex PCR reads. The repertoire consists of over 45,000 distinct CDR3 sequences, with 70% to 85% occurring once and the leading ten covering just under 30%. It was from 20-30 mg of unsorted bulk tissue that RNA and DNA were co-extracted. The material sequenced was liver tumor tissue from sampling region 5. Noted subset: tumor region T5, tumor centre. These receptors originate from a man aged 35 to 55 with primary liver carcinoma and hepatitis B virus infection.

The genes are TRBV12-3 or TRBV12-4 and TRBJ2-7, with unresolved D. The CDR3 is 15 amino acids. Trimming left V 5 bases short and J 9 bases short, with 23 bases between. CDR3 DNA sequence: TGTGCCAGCAGTGTCCTCGATAGGGCCTTGGAAGGGCAGTACTTC. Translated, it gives CASSVLDRALEGQYF.

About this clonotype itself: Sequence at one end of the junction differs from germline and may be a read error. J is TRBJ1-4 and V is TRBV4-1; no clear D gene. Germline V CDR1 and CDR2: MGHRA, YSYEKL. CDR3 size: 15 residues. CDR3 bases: TGCGCCAGCTGCCGCCGCGGGTTAACTAATGAAAAACTGTTGTTT. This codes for CASCRRGLTNEKLLF.

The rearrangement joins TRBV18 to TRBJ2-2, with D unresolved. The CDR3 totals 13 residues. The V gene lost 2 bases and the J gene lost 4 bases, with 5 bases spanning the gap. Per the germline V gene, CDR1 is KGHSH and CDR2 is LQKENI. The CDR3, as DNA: TGTGCCAGCTCACCAACGGGCACCGGGGAGCTGTTTTTT. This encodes CASSPTGTGELFF.

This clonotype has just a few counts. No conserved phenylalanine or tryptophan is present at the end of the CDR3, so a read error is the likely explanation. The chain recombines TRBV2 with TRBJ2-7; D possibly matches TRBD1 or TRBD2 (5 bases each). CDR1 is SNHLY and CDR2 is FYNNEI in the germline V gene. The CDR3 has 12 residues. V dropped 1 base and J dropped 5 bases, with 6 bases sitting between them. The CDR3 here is CASSEVGDEQYS. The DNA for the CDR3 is TGTGCCAGCAGTGAAGTGGGGGACGAGCAGTACTCC.

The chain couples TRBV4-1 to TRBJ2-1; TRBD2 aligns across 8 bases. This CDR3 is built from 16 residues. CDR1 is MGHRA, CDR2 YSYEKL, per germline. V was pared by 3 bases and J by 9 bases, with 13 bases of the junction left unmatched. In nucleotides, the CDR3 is TGCGCCAGCAGCCAGGGTCCCCGGGAGGGCCGACGTGAGCAGTTCTTC. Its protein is CASSQGPREGRREQFF.

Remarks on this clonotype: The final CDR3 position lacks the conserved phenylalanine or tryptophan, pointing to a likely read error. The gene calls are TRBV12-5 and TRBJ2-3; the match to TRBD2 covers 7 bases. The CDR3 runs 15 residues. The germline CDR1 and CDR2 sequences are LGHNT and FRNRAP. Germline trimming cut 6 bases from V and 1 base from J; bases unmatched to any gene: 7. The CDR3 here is CASGLGGCGTDTQYY. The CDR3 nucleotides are TGTGCTAGTGGCCTCGGGGGGTGCGGCACAGATACGCAGTATTAT.

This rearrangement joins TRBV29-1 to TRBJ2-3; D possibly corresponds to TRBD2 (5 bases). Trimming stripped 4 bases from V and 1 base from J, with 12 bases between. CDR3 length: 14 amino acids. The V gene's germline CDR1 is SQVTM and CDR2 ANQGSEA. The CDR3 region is CSVGGRDGTDTQYF. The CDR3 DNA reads TGCAGCGTTGGAGGTCGGGATGGCACAGATACGCAGTATTTT.

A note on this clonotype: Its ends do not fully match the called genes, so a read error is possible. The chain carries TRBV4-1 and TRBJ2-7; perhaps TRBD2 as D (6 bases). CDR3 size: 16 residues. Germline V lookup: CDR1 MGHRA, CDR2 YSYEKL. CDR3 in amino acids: CASGQDFSGGSCEQYF. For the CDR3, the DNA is TGCGCCAGCGGCCAAGATTTTAGCGGAGGCTCCTGCGAGCAGTACTTC.

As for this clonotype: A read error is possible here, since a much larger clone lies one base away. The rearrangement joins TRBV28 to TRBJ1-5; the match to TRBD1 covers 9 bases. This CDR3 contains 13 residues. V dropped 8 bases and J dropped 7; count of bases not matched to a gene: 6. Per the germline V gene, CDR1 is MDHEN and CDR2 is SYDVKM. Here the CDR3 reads CASGTGGWQPQHF. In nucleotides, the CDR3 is TGTGCCAGCGGTACAGGGGGCTGGCAGCCCCAGCATTTT.

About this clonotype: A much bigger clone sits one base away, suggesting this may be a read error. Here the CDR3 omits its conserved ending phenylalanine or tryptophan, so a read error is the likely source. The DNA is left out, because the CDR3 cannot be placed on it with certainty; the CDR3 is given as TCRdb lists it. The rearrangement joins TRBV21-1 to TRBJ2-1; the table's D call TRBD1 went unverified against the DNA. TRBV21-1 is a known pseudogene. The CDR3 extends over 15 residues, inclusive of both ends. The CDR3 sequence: CASSTQVRQSNEQFL.

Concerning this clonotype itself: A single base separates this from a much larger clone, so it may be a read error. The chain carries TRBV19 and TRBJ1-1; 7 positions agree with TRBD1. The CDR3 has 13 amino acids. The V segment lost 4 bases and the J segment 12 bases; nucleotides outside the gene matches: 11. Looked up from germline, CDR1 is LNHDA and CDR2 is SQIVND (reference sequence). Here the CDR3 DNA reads TGTGCCAGTAGTACCGGGACAGCCTTGGGGACTTTCTTT. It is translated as CASSTGTALGTFF.

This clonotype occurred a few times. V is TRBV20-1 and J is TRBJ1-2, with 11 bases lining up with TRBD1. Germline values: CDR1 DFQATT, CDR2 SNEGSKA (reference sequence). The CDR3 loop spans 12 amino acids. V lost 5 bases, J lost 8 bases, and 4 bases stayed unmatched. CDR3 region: CSAPGTGGGYTF. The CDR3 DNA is TGCAGTGCTCCTGGGACAGGGGGGGGCTACACCTTC.